Detailed here is one T cell receptor beta chain. Its antigen is not yet known. No quality values exist for individual bases; no much larger clone is one base distant. Per the publication, the time point label means: approximately twelve months on ibrutinib. For TCR beta library preparation, about 2 micrograms of genomic DNA were isolated from cryopreserved PBMCs. High-throughput TCR beta sequencing was performed on longitudinal blood samples from CLL patients receiving ibrutinib monotherapy. The patients took part in an open-label, single-center phase 2 trial of ibrutinib monotherapy. Each clonotype received, on average, 10x coverage in deep resolution sequencing performed on a MiSeq, where the target depth lay between 1 in 1 million and 1 in 200,000 T cells. TCR beta libraries were generated with the immunoSEQ hsTCRB Kit. The original methods were these. ImmunoSEQ Data Assistant and ImmunoSEQ Analyzer were used for data analysis, and V, D and J genes were assigned according to IMGT definitions. Clonality was computed as one minus normalized Shannon entropy of productive rearrangement frequencies, ranging from 0 to 1. Public clonotype analysis was restricted to overrepresented clonotypes comprising at least 0.05% of each patient's repertoire. Approximately 12 age-matched healthy donor repertoires from immuneACCESS were used as controls for clonality. As stored in TCRdb, this immuneACCESS dataset retains in-frame rearrangements with V and J assigned. A fraction of the clones does not appear; measured against another copy, unresolved V genes explain less than half of the discrepancy, and the remainder lacks a known reason. The V and J calls and clone size are taken from that table; D and trimming were inferred from the DNA. The sample includes more than 200,000 clones, with roughly 77% observed a single time. The ten biggest clones cover more than 4.5% of the sample.

Inclusive of the bounding cysteine and phenylalanine, the CDR3 is 15 residues long. Only CDR3 DNA remains: 45 bases, in frame from the first base. The V end gives up 6 bases and the J end 0 bases, leaving 6 bases in the junction not matched to a gene. Looking up the germline V gene yields CDR1 SGHTA and CDR2 FQGTGA. The entry originates in a study of cytotoxic CD8 clonotypes in ibrutinib-treated CLL (dated by TCRdb to the early 2020s). Study-wide context: In this cohort, 15 patients were treatment-naive and some 10 were relapsed/refractory, while some 18 had unmutated IGHV. Partial responses were observed in about 25 patients and complete responses in 2; after a median follow-up of around 64 months, remission was maintained in 15 or so patients and progression was observed in around twelve. On average, each sample yielded hundreds of thousands of productive templates and tens of thousands of productive rearrangements. Cryopreserved peripheral blood mononuclear cells were obtained prior to treatment, at the time of response, and at either disease progression or sustained remission. Response samples were taken after a median of approximately eleven months on treatment, ranging from about 6 to 40 months. Patients were still on ibrutinib when every remission and progressive disease sample was collected. Longitudinal samples were available for about 30% of the roughly 86 trial participants. Overall study results and their limits: Sustained-remission and progressing patients did not have matched sampling times, and lymph node repertoires were not examined. Clonality rose at ibrutinib response, remained stable during sustained remission, and dropped back toward baseline at progression. Public clonotypes were rare and either shrank or stayed stable during treatment, and the rise in clonality at ibrutinib response reflected expansion of private clonotypes. At baseline, clonality was higher than in age-matched healthy donors and showed a strong correlation with circulating CD8+ T-cell counts.

Rearrangement joined TRBV7-3 to TRBJ2-3; 7 bases in the junction line up with TRBD1. Sample: PBMCs, taken after 12 months of ibrutinib treatment. This sequence originates from a human donor with chronic lymphocytic leukemia. DNA sequence: TGTGCCAGCAGGTCCGGACAGGTTAGCACAGATACGCAGTATTTT. Its translation is CASRSGQVSTDTQYF. Reference TRBV7-3 and TRBJ2-3 proteins supply the regions before and after the CDR3; the full variable domain is: GAGVSQTPSNKVTEKGKYVELRCDPISGHTALYWYRQSLGQGPEFLIYFQGTGAADDSGLPNDRFFAVRPEGSVSTLKIQRTERGDSAVYLCASRSGQVSTDTQYFGPGTRLTVL.